The source of this T cell receptor beta chain is a study of blood T cell repertoires in COVID-19. Methods used by the authors: Nucleated cell number was recorded as an estimate derived from reference gene primer amplification. Assay used: immunoSEQ multiplex PCR; TCRdb lists only in-frame clones, some missing. V, J and clone size are those of that table, while D and trimming were read from the DNA. The sample shows 150,000 to 200,000 clones, 85% of them seen only once. Trimming cost V 2 bases and J 5 bases, with 7 bases left between them. CDR1 is GTSNPN, CDR2 SVGIG, per germline (reference sequence). This CDR3 spans 11 amino acids.

The TCR sequence derives from a human donor with acute or convalescent COVID-19. The donor label of this sample is uncertain. The V and J genes are TRBV30 and TRBJ2-7; D call uncertain. The source material was peripheral blood. CDR3 nucleotide sequence: TGTGCCTGGAGTCACCGGGACGAGCAGTACTTC. Translation: CAWSHRDEQYF.